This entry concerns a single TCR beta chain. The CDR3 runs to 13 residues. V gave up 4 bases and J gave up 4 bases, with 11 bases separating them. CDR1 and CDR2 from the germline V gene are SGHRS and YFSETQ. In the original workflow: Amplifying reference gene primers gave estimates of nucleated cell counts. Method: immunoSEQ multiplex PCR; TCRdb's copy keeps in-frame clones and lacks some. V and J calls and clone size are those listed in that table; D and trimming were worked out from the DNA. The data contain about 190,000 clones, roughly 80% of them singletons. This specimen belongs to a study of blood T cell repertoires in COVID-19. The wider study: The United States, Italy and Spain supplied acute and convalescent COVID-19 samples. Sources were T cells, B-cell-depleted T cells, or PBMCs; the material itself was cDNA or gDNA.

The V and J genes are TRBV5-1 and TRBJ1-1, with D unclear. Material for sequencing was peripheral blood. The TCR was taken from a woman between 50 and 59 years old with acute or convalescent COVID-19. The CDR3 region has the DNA TGCGCCAGCAGCCACGGAGGGCCCACTGAAGCTTTCTTT. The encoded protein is CASSHGGPTEAFF.